A single sample gave rise to the 26 T cell receptor beta chains below, sequenced in a study of control samples from healthy donors and cancer patients. Sequenced by immunoSEQ multiplex PCR; TCRdb stores in-frame clones only, minus some. The repertoire includes 60,000 to 75,000 clones, around 80% of them detected once, and 15% to 19% sits in the top ten. Input material: blood. These receptors were taken from a man in his 60s in good health.

The chain has TRBV7-2 and TRBJ2-4; 9 nucleotides line up with TRBD2. CDR1 is SGHTA and CDR2 is FQGNSA in the germline V gene. Germline trimming cut 1 base from V and 0 bases from J; bases unmatched to any gene: 7. The CDR3 is 18 residues long. CDR3 sequence (DNA): TGTGCCAGCAGCTTAGTGCCTAGCGGGATCTTAGCCAAAAACATTCAGTACTTC. It encodes CASSLVPSGILAKNIQYF.

The CDR3 region has the DNA TGTGCCAGCAGTTTAAGATCTGGAAACACCATATATTTT. Translation gives CASSLRSGNTIYF. The chain employs TRBV27 and TRBJ1-3; D is unresolved. The CDR3 covers 13 residues. V lost 2 bases and J lost 1, with 3 bases in between. The V gene's germline CDR1 is MNHEY and CDR2 SMNVEV (reference sequence).

The chain uses TRBV7-2 and TRBJ2-1; 10 nucleotides match TRBD2. The V gene end was trimmed by 1 base and the J gene end by 4 bases; junction bases not matched to a gene: 1. This CDR3 comprises 15 residues. Germline V CDR1 and CDR2: SGHTA, FQGNSA. The CDR3 DNA is TGTGCCAGCAGCTTAGAGGGACTAGCGTACAATGAGCAGTTCTTC. Protein sequence: CASSLEGLAYNEQFF.

The V and J genes are TRBV5-1 and TRBJ2-7; 7 bases are shared with TRBD2. Germline loops: CDR1 SGHRS, CDR2 YFSETQ. V shed 0 bases and J 0 bases; nucleotides not matched to a gene: 3. CDR3 size: 15 residues. The CDR3 is CASSLEAGSSYEQYF. CDR3 bases: TGCGCCAGCAGCTTGGAAGCGGGAAGCTCCTACGAGCAGTACTTC.

This clone appeared a single time. V gene TRBV4-3 combines with J gene TRBJ2-3; 10 bases agree with TRBD2. Germline V gene data show CDR1 as LGHNA and CDR2 as YSLEER. There are 19 residues in the CDR3. J lost 4 bases, V lost 1 base, and 14 bases had no gene match. The CDR3 DNA is TGCGCCAGCAGCCAAGTCGTGTGGGGGACTAGCGATTCCCCAGATACGCAGTATTTT. Protein sequence: CASSQVVWGTSDSPDTQYF.

This chain uses TRBV4-3 with TRBJ1-1; D is undetermined. Between the trimmed V and J ends, which lost 0 bases and 8 bases, there was a span of 13 bases. This CDR3 contains 14 residues. The germline gives CDR1 LGHNA, CDR2 YSLEER. CDR3 DNA: TGCGCCAGCAGCCAAGACACGGGCCCGGCGGAAGCTTTCTTT. Its protein product is CASSQDTGPAEAFF.

V is TRBV30 and J is TRBJ1-5; possibly TRBD1 for D (6 bases). The CDR3 contains 13 residues. CDR1 and CDR2 (germline): GTSNPN, SVGIG (reference sequence). The V and J ends lost 6 bases and 4 bases respectively, with 13 bases between them. CDR3: CACQQGGNQPQHF. CDR3 bases: TGTGCCTGCCAACAGGGTGGAAATCAGCCCCAGCATTTT.

V gene TRBV5-1 combines with J gene TRBJ1-1, with D unresolved. V was trimmed by 2 bases and J by 4 bases, leaving 9 bases between them. The CDR3 loop spans 13 amino acids. CDR1 is SGHRS, CDR2 YFSETQ, per germline. CDR3 loop: CASSFARGTEAFF. DNA of the CDR3: TGCGCCAGCAGCTTCGCCCGGGGCACTGAAGCTTTCTTT. Drawing the rest from reference TRBV5-1 and TRBJ1-1, the complete variable domain is KAGVTQTPRYLIKTRGQQVTLSCSPISGHRSVSWYQQTPGQGLQFLFEYFSETQRNKGNFPGRFSGRQFSNSRSEMNVSTLELGDSALYLCASSFARGTEAFFGQGTRLTVV.

This clone showed up just once. The chain couples TRBV29-1 to TRBJ2-2; 8 positions agree with TRBD2. V lost 6 bases and J lost 6; bases outside the gene matches: 3. The CDR3 covers 12 residues. Per the germline V gene, CDR1 is SQVTM and CDR2 is ANQGSEA. CDR3 loop: CSVEREPGELFF. As DNA, the CDR3 is TGCAGCGTGGAGCGGGAGCCCGGGGAGCTGTTTTTT.

This sequence joins TRBV2 and TRBJ1-2; tentative D call: TRBD1 (6 bases). V was clipped by 9 bases and J by 8 bases, with 28 bases between them. In germline, CDR1 is SNHLY, CDR2 FYNNEI. The CDR3 loop spans 16 amino acids. The CDR3 reads CARRGTGAGASGGYTF. The CDR3 nucleotides read TGTGCCAGAAGGGGGACCGGAGCGGGGGCCTCGGGAGGCTACACCTTC.

V gene TRBV29-1 combines with J gene TRBJ1-1, with D perhaps matching TRBD1 (6 bases). The CDR3 loop spans 13 amino acids. From germline, CDR1 is SQVTM and CDR2 ANQGSEA. Deletions cut 4 bases from V and 9 bases from J, with 18 bases between. The CDR3 DNA is TGCAGCGTTGCCTCCTTGTCGGGGGCCCAAGCTTTCTTT. Translating gives CSVASLSGAQAFF.

This clone was recorded once. The V and J genes are TRBV6-5 and TRBJ2-7, with 12 positions matching TRBD1. Looked up from germline, CDR1 is MNHEY and CDR2 is SVGAGI. The ends lost 2 bases at V and 3 bases at J; junction bases unmatched: 5. CDR3 length: 16 amino acids. CDR3 sequence: CASSYAGQGAVYEQYF. The DNA of the CDR3 is TGTGCCAGCAGTTACGCGGGACAGGGGGCAGTCTACGAGCAGTACTTC.

The chain employs TRBV7-3 and TRBJ2-2; D might be TRBD1 or TRBD2, each matching 5 bases. This CDR3 is 15 amino acids long. The germline CDR1 and CDR2 sequences are SGHTA and FQGTGA. V was clipped by 1 base and J by 4 bases, with 10 bases between them. CDR3 in amino acids: CASSLSRDRTGELFF. The CDR3 region has the DNA TGTGCCAGCAGCTTAAGTAGGGACCGCACCGGGGAGCTGTTTTTT.

In its sample, this clone was seen a few times. The CDR3 sequence: CASSLMFSGSYNEQFF. Here the CDR3 DNA reads TGTGCCAGCAGCTTAATGTTTAGCGGGAGCTACAATGAGCAGTTCTTC. The V call is TRBV7-2, the J call TRBJ2-1; 9 bases agree with TRBD2. Germline CDR1 and CDR2: SGHTA and FQGNSA. The CDR3 consists of 16 residues. V trimming: 2 bases; J trimming: 3 bases; junction bases outside the gene matches: 5.

The chain couples TRBV19 to TRBJ1-4, with D hard to call. V was clipped by 2 bases and J by 5 bases, with 12 bases between them. Germline V gives CDR1 LNHDA, CDR2 SQIVND (reference sequence). CDR3 length equals 15 residues. CDR3 sequence: CASSIQDGPNEKLFF. CDR3 bases: TGTGCCAGTAGTATACAGGATGGACCCAATGAAAAACTGTTTTTT.

The V call is TRBV5-6, the J call TRBJ2-2; TRBD2 matches 9 bases. Germline CDR1 SGHDT, CDR2 YYEEEE. This CDR3 has 17 amino acids. After removal of 1 base from V and 2 bases from J, the junction contained 6 bases not matched to a gene. CDR3 protein: CASSLMTSGDNTGELFF. CDR3 DNA: TGTGCCAGCAGCTTGATGACTAGCGGAGATAACACCGGGGAGCTGTTTTTT.

The genes are TRBV6-2 or TRBV6-3 and TRBJ2-3; 10 bases agree with TRBD1. The CDR3 is 15 residues long. After removal of 5 bases from V and 4 bases from J, the junction contained 6 bases not matched to a gene. Germline loops: CDR1 MNHEY, CDR2 SVGEGT. CDR3 loop: CASSPTGGIADTQYF. The CDR3 region has the DNA TGTGCCAGCAGTCCGACAGGGGGCATCGCAGATACGCAGTATTTT.

In DNA, the CDR3 is TGTGCCAGCAGCTTAGGTGCAGGGACCACCTACGAGCAGTACTTC. Translation: CASSLGAGTTYEQYF. J is TRBJ2-7 and V is TRBV7-9; D tentatively reads TRBD1 or TRBD2 (5 bases each). Trimming left V 1 base short and J 2 bases short, with 12 bases between. CDR1 and CDR2 (germline): SEHNR, FQNEAQ (reference sequence). The CDR3 runs to 15 residues.

The J gene is TRBJ1-3, the V gene TRBV3-1 (or the pseudogene TRBV3-2); D is unresolved. Germline-derived CDR1 and CDR2 are LGHDT and YNNKEL (reference sequence). Trimming stripped 5 bases from V and 0 bases from J, with 8 bases between. The length of the CDR3 is 14 residues. The CDR3 reads CASSSRYSGNTIYF. CDR3 DNA: TGTGCCAGCAGCTCCCGCTACTCTGGAAACACCATATATTTT.

The V call is TRBV18, the J call TRBJ2-1; D ambiguous. V dropped 3 bases and J dropped 0 bases, with 9 bases sitting between them. CDR3 size: 15 residues. Germline CDR1 is KGHSH and CDR2 is LQKENI. As DNA, the CDR3 is TGTGCCAGCTCACCCACAGCCTACTCCTACAATGAGCAGTTCTTC. Amino acid sequence: CASSPTAYSYNEQFF.

CDR3 nucleotides: TGTGCCAGCAGCCTGGGACAGAACACTGAAGCTTTCTTT. Translated: CASSLGQNTEAFF. The chain is built from TRBV3-1 (or the pseudogene TRBV3-2) and TRBJ1-1, with D possibly matching TRBD1 (6 bases). Germline CDR1 and CDR2: LGHDT and YNNKEL (reference sequence). Deletions cut 4 bases from V and 1 base from J, with 7 bases between. This CDR3 comprises 13 residues.

The chain recombines TRBV6-2 or TRBV6-3 with TRBJ2-7; maybe TRBD1 (5 bases). CDR3 size: 16 residues. V was pared by 4 bases and J by 2 bases, with 18 bases between. Germline CDR1 and CDR2: MNHEY and SVGEGT. For the CDR3, the DNA is TGTGCCAGCAGTTCCTCGGGCAGGGCATCAACCTACGAGCAGTACTTC. This sequence encodes CASSSSGRASTYEQYF.

The gene calls are TRBV9 and TRBJ2-5, with D possibly TRBD1 on 5 matching bases. The CDR3 totals 16 residues. Trimming cost V 0 bases and J 1 base, with 13 bases left between them. Germline loops: CDR1 SGDLS, CDR2 YYNGEE. The CDR3 loop reads CASSVGSGQPQETQYF. CDR3 in DNA: TGTGCCAGCAGCGTAGGGTCTGGACAACCCCAAGAGACCCAGTACTTC.

This clone was seen a handful of times. The genes are TRBV12-3 or TRBV12-4 and TRBJ2-7; D gene uncertain. Trimming shortened V by 3 bases and J by 5 bases, and 11 bases separated the two germline ends. CDR3 length: 13 residues. The CDR3 loop is CASSLLPGNEQYF. CDR3 nucleotides: TGTGCCAGCAGTTTGCTTCCGGGTAACGAGCAGTACTTC.

This sequence joins TRBV7-9 and TRBJ1-3; 7 bases align to TRBD1. CDR3 length: 16 amino acids. Trimming cost V 5 bases and J 0 bases; bases outside gene matches: 7. The germline gives CDR1 SEHNR, CDR2 FQNEAQ (reference sequence). CDR3 sequence (DNA): TGTGCCAGCAGCGCCCAGGGGGGGGTCTCTGGAAACACCATATATTTT. It yields the protein CASSAQGGVSGNTIYF.

The rearrangement joins TRBV7-9 to TRBJ2-5; 7 bases align to TRBD1. This CDR3 is 15 amino acids long. Germline assignment: CDR1 SEHNR and CDR2 FQNEAQ (reference sequence). J lost 0 bases, V lost 5 bases, and 6 bases had no gene match. The CDR3 DNA is TGTGCCAGCAGCCTCAAGGACAGGCACCAAGAGACCCAGTACTTC. This gives the protein CASSLKDRHQETQYF.